This T cell receptor (beta chain) was obtained from a study of control samples from healthy donors and cancer patients. Deletions cut 6 bases from V and 3 bases from J, with 15 bases between. Germline CDR1 MNHEY, CDR2 SVGAGI. This CDR3 has 14 amino acids. Produced via immunoSEQ multiplex PCR; TCRdb's table is partial and in-frame only. The sample yields about 140,000 clones, approximately 94% seen once. The chain has TRBV6-5 and TRBJ2-7; TRBD1 might be the D (6 bases). Sequenced material: blood. The TCR was taken from a man aged 35 to 55 in good health. This chain's CDR3 is CASRSPGTYYEQYF. The CDR3 DNA reads TGTGCCAGCAGATCTCCCGGGACATACTACGAGCAGTACTTC.